This T cell receptor beta chain is from a study of response to subunit inactivated influenza vaccine (dated 2018 in TCRdb). In the study overall: Deep quantitative profiling of the T cell receptor repertoire was used in the study to follow responses to a trivalent subunit inactivated influenza vaccine.

The CDR3 sequence holds 15 residues, the cysteine and phenylalanine included. Only CDR3 DNA remains: 45 bases, in frame from the first base. Ends trimmed: V by 1 base, J by 6 bases; bases unmatched to a gene: 6. According to the germline V gene (reference sequence), CDR1 reads MNHEY and CDR2 reads SMNVEV. The library was obtained by RT-PCR. The listed sequencing device is Illumina HiSeq 2500. TCRdb took the public reads, trimmed them with fastp at Q25, ran MiXCR for clone calling and kept in-frame beta chains. Under each unique CDR3 protein, matching rows form one entry showing the most common genes and DNA. The sample profile shows about 180,000 distinct CDR3 sequences; about 9% of them were found once. Clones ranked in the top ten supply under 13% of the sample. The paper's findings and limits, for the study overall: According to the authors, only a limited number of new T cells may be recruited by each seasonal influenza vaccination.

Details on this clonotype: Its antigen is currently not known. It has no much larger one-base neighbor in the sample; base qualities were not kept.

The receptor chain draws on TRBV27 and TRBJ1-1; the junction holds 9 bases that match TRBD1. The material was non-naive T cells sorted from PBMCs, obtained on the day of vaccination. In the paper's terms, the cell subset or site label means: memory T cell fraction. This TCR derives from a man aged 50-60 years who received an inactivated influenza vaccine. Donor details come from another sample of the same person, matched by shared clones. The DNA is TGTGCCAGCAGTTTATTCCCAGGGACAGGGTCTGAAGCTTTCTTT. Translated, this gives CASSLFPGTGSEAFF.